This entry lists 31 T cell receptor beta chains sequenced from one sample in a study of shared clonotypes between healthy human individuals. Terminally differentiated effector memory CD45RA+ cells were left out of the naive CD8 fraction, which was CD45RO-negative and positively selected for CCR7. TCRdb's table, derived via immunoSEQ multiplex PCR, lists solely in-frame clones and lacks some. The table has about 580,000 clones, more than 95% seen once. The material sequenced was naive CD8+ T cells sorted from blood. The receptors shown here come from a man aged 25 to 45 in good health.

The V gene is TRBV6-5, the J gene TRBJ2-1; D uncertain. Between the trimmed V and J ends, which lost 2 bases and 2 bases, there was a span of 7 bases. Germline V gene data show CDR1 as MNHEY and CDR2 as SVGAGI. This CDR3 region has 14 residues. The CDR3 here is CASSYRKAYNEQFF. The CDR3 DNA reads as TGTGCCAGCAGTTACAGGAAGGCCTACAATGAGCAGTTCTTC.

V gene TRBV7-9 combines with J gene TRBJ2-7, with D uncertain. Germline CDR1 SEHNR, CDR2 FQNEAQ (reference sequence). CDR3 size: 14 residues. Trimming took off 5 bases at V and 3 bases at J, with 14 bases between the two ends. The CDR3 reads CASSNTSWIYEQYF. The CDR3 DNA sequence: TGTGCCAGCAGCAATACCTCGTGGATCTACGAGCAGTACTTC.

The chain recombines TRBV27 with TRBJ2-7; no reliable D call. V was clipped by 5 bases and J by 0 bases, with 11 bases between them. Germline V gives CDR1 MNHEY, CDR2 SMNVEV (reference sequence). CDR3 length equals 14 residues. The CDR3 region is CASSPPWNSYEQYF. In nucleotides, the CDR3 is TGTGCCAGCAGTCCTCCTTGGAACTCCTACGAGCAGTACTTC.

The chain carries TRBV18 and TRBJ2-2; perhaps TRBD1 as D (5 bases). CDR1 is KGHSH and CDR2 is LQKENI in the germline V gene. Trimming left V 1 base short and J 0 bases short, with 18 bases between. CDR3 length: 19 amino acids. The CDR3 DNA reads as TGTGCCAGCTCACCACTCAGGGTTCCCTCATCCGCGAACACCGGGGAGCTGTTTTTT. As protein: CASSPLRVPSSANTGELFF.

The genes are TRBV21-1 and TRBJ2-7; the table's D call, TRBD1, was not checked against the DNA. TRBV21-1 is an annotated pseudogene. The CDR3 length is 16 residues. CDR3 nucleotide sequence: TGTGCCAGCAGCAAAGTTCAGGGACAGGGTCCCTACGAGCAGTACTTC. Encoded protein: CASSKVQGQGPYEQYF.

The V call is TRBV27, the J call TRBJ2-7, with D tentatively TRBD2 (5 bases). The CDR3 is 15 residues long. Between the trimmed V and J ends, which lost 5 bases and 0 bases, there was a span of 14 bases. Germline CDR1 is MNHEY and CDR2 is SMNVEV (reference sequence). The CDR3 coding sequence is TGTGCCAGCAGTATAGGAGGCGTGAGCTCCTACGAGCAGTACTTC. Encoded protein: CASSIGGVSSYEQYF.

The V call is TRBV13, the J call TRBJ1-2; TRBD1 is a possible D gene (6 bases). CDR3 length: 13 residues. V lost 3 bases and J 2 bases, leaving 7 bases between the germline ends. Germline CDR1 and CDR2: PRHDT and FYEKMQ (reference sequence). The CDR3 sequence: CASSFDRNYGYTF. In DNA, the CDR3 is TGTGCCAGCAGCTTCGACAGGAACTATGGCTACACCTTC.

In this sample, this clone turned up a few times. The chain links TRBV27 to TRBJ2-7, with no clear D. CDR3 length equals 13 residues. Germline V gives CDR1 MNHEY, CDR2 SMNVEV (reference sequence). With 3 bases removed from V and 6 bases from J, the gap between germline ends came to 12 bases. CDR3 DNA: TGTGCCAGCAGTTTGGGGATGGGTGGCGAGCAGTACTTC. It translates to CASSLGMGGEQYF.

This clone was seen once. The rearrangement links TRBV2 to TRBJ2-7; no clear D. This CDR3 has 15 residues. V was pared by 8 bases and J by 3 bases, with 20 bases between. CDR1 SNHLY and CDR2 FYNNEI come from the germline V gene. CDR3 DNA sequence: TGTGCCAGCCGGTACCGGACCGAAGGAATCTACGAGCAGTACTTC. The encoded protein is CASRYRTEGIYEQYF.

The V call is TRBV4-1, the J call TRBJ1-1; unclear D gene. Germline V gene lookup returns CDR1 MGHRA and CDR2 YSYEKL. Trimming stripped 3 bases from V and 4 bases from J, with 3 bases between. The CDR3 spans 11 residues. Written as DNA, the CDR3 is TGCGCCAGCAGCCACGGCACTGAAGCTTTCTTT. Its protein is CASSHGTEAFF.

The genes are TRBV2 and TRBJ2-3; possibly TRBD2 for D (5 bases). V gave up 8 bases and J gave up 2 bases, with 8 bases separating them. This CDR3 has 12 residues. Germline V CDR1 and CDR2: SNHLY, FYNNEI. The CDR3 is CASGRATDTQYF. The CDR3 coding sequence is TGTGCCAGCGGGCGGGCCACAGATACGCAGTATTTT.

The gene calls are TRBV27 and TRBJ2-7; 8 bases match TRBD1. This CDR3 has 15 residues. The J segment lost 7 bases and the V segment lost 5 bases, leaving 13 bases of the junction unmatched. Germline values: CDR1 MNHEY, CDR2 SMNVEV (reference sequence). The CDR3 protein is CASSRGTGRDREQYF. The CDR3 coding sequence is TGTGCCAGCAGTCGGGGGACAGGTCGCGATAGGGAGCAGTACTTC.

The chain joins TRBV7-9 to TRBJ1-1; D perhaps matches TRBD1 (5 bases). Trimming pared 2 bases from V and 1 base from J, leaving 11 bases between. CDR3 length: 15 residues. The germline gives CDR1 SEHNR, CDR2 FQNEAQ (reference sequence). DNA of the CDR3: TGTGCCAGCAGCTTATATAAGGGGTCGAACACTGAAGCTTTCTTT. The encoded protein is CASSLYKGSNTEAFF.

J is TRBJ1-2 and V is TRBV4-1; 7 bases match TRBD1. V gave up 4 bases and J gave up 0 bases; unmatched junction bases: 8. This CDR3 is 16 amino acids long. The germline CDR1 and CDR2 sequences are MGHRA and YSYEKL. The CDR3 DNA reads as TGCGCCAGCAGCCCCCCAGGGGGGCAGGCTAACTATGGCTACACCTTC. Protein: CASSPPGGQANYGYTF.

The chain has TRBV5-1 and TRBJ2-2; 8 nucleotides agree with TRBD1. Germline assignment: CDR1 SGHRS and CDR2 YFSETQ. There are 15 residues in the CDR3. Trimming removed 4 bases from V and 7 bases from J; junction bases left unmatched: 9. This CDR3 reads CASSARTGLNGELFF. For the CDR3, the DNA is TGCGCCAGCAGCGCCCGGACAGGGCTAAACGGGGAGCTGTTTTTT. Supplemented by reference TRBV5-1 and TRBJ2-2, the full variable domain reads KAGVTQTPRYLIKTRGQQVTLSCSPISGHRSVSWYQQTPGQGLQFLFEYFSETQRNKGNFPGRFSGRQFSNSRSEMNVSTLELGDSALYLCASSARTGLNGELFFGEGSRLTVL.

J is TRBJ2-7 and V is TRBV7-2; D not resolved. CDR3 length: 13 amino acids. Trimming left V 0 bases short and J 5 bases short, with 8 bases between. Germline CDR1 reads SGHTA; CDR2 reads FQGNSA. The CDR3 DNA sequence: TGTGCCAGCAGCTTAGCTACTCCCCACGAGCAGTACTTC. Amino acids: CASSLATPHEQYF.

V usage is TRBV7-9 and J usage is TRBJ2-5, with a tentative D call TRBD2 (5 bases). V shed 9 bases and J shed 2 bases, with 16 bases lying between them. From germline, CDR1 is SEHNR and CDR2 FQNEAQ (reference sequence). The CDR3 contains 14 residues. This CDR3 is CASTRTGIQETQYF. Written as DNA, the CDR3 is TGTGCCAGTACTCGAACGGGGATTCAAGAGACCCAGTACTTC.

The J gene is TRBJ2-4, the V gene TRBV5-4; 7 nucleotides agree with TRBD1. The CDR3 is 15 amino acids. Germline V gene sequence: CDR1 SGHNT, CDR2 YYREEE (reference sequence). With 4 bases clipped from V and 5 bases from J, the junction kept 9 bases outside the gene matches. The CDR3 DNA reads TGTGCCAGCAGCGTGAAGACAGGGTCCCAAAACATTCAGTACTTC. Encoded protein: CASSVKTGSQNIQYF.

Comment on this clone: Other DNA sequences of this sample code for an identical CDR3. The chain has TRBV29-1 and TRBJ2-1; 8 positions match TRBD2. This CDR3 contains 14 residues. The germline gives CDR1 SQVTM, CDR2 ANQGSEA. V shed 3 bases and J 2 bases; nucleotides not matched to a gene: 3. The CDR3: CSVDTSGTYNEQFF. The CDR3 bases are TGCAGCGTTGACACTAGCGGAACCTACAATGAGCAGTTCTTC.

CDR3 sequence reads: CASSFVGGSGYEQYF. The CDR3, as DNA: TGTGCCAGCAGCTTCGTAGGCGGGAGCGGTTACGAGCAGTACTTC. This chain uses TRBV5-5 with TRBJ2-7; 7 positions agree with TRBD2. J was trimmed by 4 bases and V by 2 bases; bases with no gene match: 9. Per the germline V gene, CDR1 is SGHKS and CDR2 is YYEKEE (reference sequence). The CDR3 is made up of 15 amino acids.

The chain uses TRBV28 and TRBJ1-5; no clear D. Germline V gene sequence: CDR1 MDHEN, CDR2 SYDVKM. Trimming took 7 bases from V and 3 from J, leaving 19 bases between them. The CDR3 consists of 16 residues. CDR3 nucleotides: TGTGCCAGCACTCCCCTATCCCCAGGCCCCAATCAGCCCCAGCATTTT. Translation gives CASTPLSPGPNQPQHF.

The CDR3 region is CSVEVPLDRDTQYF. The CDR3 coding sequence is TGCAGCGTTGAAGTCCCATTGGACAGGGATACGCAGTATTTT. The chain recombines TRBV29-1 with TRBJ2-3; 7 bases line up with TRBD1. This CDR3 has 14 amino acids. Germline V gene data show CDR1 as SQVTM and CDR2 as ANQGSEA. With 1 base clipped from V and 6 bases from J, the junction kept 7 bases outside the gene matches.

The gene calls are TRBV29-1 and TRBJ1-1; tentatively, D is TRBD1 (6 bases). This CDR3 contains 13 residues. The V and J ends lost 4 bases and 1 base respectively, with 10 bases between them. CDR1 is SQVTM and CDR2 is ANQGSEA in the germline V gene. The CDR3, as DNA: TGCAGCGTTGTAGGGACAAGGAACACTGAAGCTTTCTTT. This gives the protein CSVVGTRNTEAFF.

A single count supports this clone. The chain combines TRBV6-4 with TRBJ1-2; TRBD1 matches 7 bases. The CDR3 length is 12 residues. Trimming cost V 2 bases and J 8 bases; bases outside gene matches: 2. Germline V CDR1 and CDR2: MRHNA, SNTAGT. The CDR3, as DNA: TGTGCCAGCAGTGACAACAGGGGCGGCTACACCTTC. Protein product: CASSDNRGGYTF.

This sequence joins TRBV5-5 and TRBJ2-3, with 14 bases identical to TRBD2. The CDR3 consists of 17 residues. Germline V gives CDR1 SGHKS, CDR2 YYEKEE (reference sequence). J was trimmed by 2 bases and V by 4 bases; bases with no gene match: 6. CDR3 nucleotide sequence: TGTGCCAGCAGCCGCCGACTAGCGGGAGGGTTCACAGATACGCAGTATTTT. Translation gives CASSRRLAGGFTDTQYF.

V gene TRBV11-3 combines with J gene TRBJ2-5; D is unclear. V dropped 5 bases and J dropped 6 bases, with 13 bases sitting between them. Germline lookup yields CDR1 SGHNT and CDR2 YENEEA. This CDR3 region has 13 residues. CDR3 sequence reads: CASSPFDGQTQYF. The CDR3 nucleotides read TGTGCCAGCAGCCCCTTTGATGGGCAGACCCAGTACTTC. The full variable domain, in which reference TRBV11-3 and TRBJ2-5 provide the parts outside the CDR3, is EAGVVQSPRYKIIEKKQPVAFWCNPISGHNTLYWYLQNLGQGPELLIRYENEEAVDDSQLPKDRFSAERLKGVDSTLKIQPAELGDSAVYLCASSPFDGQTQYFGPGTRLLVL.

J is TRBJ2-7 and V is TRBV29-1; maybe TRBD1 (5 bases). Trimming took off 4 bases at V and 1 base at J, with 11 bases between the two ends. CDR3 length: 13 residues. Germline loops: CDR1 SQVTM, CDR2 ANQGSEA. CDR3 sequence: CSVGSAGSYEQYF. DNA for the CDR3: TGCAGCGTTGGATCGGCAGGGTCCTACGAGCAGTACTTC.

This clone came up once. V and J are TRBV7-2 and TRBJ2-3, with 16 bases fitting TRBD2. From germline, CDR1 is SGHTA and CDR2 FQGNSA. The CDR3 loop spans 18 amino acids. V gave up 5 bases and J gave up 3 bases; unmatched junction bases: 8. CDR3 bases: TGTGCCAGCAGCCAACTTGGGACTAGCGGGAGGGCGACAGATACGCAGTATTTT. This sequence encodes CASSQLGTSGRATDTQYF.

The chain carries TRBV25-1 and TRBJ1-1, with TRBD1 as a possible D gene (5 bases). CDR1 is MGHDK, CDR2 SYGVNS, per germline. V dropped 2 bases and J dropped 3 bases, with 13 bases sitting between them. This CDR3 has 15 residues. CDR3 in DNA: TGTGCCAGCAGTGAAGAGGCAGGGCGACACACTGAAGCTTTCTTT. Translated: CASSEEAGRHTEAFF.

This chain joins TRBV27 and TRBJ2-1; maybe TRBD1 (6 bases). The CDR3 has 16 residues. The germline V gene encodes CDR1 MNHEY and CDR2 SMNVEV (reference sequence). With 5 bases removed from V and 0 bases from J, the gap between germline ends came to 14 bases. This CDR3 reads CASSGNGGPSYNEQFF. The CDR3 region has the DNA TGTGCCAGCAGTGGAAATGGGGGCCCCTCCTACAATGAGCAGTTCTTC.

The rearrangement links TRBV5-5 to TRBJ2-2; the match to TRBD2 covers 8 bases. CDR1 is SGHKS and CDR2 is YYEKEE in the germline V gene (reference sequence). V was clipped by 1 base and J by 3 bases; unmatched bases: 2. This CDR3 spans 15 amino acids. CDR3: CASSLKLADTGELFF. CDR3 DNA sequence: TGTGCCAGCAGCTTGAAACTAGCGGACACCGGGGAGCTGTTTTTT.